This T cell receptor beta chain was sequenced during a study of cytomegalovirus exposure and HLA in healthy donors. V lost 6 bases to trimming and J lost 0 bases, with 14 bases between them. Germline CDR1 is SGHRS and CDR2 is YFSETQ. CDR3 length: 15 residues. The data were produced by immunoSEQ multiplex PCR, yet TCRdb's version contains in-frame clones alone and is incomplete. The sample lists about 250,000 clones; about 83% were seen once. The sequencing sample was made of PBMCs. The origin of this receptor is a young man in good health and CMV-seronegative. The J gene is TRBJ2-3, the V gene TRBV5-1; D perhaps matches TRBD2 (6 bases). The CDR3 nucleotides are TGCGCCAGCAAATCCTCGGGACTTAGCACAGATACGCAGTATTTT. Protein: CASKSSGLSTDTQYF.